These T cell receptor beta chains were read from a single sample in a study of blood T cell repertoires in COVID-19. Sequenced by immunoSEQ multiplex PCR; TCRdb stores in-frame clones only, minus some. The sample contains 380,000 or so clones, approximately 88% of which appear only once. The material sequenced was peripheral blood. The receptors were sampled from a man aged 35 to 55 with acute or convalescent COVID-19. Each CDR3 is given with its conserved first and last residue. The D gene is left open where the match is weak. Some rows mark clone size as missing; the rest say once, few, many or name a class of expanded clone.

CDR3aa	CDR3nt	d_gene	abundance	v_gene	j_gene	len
CASSLRQGNEQFF	TGTGCCAGCAGTTTACGACAGGGAAATGAGCAGTTCTTC	TRBD1	.	TRBV12-3/TRBV12-4	TRBJ2-1	13
CASSLVRDTGELFF	TGCGCCAGCAGCTTGGTAAGAGACACCGGGGAGCTGTTTTTT	.	.	TRBV5-1	TRBJ2-2	14
CASCEEGAGQPQHF	TGTGCCAGCTGCGAGGAGGGGGCAGGTCAGCCCCAGCATTTT	TRBD1	.	TRBV2	TRBJ1-5	14
CASSLGTGHYEQYF	TGTGCCAGCAGTTTAGGGACGGGACACTACGAGCAGTACTTC	.	.	TRBV27	TRBJ2-7	14
CSVEDLGNYEQYF	TGCAGCGTTGAAGATCTCGGGAACTACGAGCAGTACTTC	.	.	TRBV29-1	TRBJ2-7	13
CASSPTSGRTDTQYF	TGTGCCAGCTCCCCGACTAGCGGGCGCACAGATACGCAGTATTTT	TRBD2	.	TRBV13	TRBJ2-3	15
CASSLFWAGGKTGELFF	TGTGCCAGCAGTTTATTTTGGGCAGGGGGAAAGACCGGGGAGCTGTTTTTT	TRBD1	.	TRBV27	TRBJ2-2	17
CASNRPTGITYTQYF	TGTGCCTCAAACCGGCCCACCGGGATCACGTATACGCAGTATTTT	.	.	TRBV30	TRBJ2-3	15
CASSSPRTGANYGYTF	TGTGCCAGCAGCTCCCCTAGGACAGGAGCTAACTATGGCTACACCTTC	TRBD1	few	TRBV11-2	TRBJ1-2	16
CASKQDTSYNEQFF	TGTGCCAGCAAGCAGGACACCTCCTACAATGAGCAGTTCTTC	.	.	TRBV2	TRBJ2-1	14
CASIRTLNNSPLHF	TGTGCCAGCATCCGGACACTGAATAATTCACCCCTCCACTTT	.	.	TRBV6-5	TRBJ1-6	14